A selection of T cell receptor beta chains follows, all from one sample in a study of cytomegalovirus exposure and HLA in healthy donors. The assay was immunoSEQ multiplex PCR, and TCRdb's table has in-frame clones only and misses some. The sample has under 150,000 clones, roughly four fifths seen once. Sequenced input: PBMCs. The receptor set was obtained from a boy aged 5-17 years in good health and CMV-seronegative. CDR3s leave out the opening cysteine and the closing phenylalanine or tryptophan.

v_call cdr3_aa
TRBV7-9 ASSPTPSGVNEQF
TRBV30 AYSGGYYEQY
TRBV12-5 ASGSGTTRTGELF
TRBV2 ASSEANIRQANYGYT
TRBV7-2 ASSYNSNQPQH
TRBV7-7 ASSRDRETQY
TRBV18 ASSPSRDILNTGELF
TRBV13 ASSPGTSGYEQY
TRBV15 ATRTIAGVGYEQY
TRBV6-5 ASSPQGSSGNTIY
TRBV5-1 ASSLEQGYGYT
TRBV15 ATSNTDTQY
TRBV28 ASSSRGREANEKLF
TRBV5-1 ASSLSLTRTDGYT
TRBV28 ASSLEQRGEKLF
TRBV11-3 ASSLTVETQY
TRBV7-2 ASSFGQGAREQY
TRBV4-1 ASSQVRGRVQETQY
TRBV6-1 ASSERWTGGFHEQY
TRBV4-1 ASSQDQAQGYT
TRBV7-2 ASSPTLAGYEQY
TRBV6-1 AIRVGGSARETQY
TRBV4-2 ASSQQSGSTDTQY
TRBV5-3 ARSRQGGYGYT
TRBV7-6 ASSFGGRETDTQY
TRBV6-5 ASSQQGYYGYT
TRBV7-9 ASSPPGATHPD
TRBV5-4 ASRFRGRGQGEAF
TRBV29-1 SVGGGKTYEQY